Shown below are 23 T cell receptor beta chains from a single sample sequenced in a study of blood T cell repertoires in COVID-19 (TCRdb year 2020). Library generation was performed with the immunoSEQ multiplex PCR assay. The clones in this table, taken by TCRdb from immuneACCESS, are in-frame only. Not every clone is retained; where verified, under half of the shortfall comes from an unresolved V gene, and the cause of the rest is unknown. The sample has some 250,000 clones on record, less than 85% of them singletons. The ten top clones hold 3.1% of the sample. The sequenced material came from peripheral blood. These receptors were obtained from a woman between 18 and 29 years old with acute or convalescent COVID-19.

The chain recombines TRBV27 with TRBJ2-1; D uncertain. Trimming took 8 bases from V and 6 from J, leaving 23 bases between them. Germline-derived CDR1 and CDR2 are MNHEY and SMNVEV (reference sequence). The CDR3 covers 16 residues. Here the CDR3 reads CASATIRWSPPNEQFF. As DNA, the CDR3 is TGTGCCAGCGCTACTATTCGGTGGTCTCCTCCCAATGAGCAGTTCTTC.

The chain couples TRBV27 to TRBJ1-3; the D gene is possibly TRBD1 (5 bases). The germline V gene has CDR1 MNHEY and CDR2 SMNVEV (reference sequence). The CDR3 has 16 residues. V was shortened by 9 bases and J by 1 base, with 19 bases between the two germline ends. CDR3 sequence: CASKKTMGQSGNTIYF. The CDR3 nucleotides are TGTGCCAGTAAAAAAACCATGGGGCAGTCTGGAAACACCATATATTTT.

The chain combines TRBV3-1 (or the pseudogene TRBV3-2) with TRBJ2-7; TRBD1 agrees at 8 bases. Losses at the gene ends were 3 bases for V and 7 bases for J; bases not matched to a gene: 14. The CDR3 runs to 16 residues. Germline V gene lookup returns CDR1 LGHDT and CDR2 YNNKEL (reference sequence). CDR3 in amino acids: CASSHYGETGDGEQYF. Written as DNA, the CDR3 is TGTGCCAGCAGCCATTATGGTGAGACAGGGGACGGAGAGCAGTACTTC.

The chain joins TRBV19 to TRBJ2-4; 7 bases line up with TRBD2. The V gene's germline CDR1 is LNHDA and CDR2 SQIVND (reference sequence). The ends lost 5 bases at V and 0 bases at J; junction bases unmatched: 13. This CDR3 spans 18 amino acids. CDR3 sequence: CASSGGFREALAKNIQYF. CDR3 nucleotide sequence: TGTGCCAGTAGTGGTGGGTTCCGGGAGGCACTAGCCAAAAACATTCAGTACTTC.

CDR3 protein: CASNWAPASEAFF. As DNA, the CDR3 is TGCGCCAGCAACTGGGCCCCCGCGTCTGAAGCTTTCTTT. The V and J genes are TRBV10-2 and TRBJ1-1; D is unresolved. Germline V CDR1 and CDR2: WSHSY, SAAADI. V was trimmed by 7 bases and J by 6 bases, leaving 15 bases between them. The CDR3 length is 13 residues.

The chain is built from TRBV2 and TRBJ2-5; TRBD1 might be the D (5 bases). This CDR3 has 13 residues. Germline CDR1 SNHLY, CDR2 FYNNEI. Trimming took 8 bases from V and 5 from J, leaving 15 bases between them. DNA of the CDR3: TGTGCCAGCCAATCTGGGGCCAGGGAGACCCAGTACTTC. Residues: CASQSGARETQYF.

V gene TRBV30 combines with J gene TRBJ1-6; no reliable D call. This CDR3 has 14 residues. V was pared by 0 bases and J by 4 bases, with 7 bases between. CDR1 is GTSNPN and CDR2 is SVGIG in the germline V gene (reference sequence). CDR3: CAWSVLVYNSPLHF. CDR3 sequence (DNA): TGTGCCTGGAGTGTACTTGTTTATAATTCACCCCTCCACTTT.

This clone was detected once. The CDR3 spells CASSRVGTLPYEQYF. The DNA for the CDR3 is TGTGCCAGCAGCCGGGTCGGGACACTTCCCTACGAGCAGTACTTC. V usage is TRBV14 and J usage is TRBJ2-7, with a weak D call TRBD1 (6 bases). Trimming removed 4 bases from V and 2 bases from J, with 15 bases in between. Per the germline V gene, CDR1 is SGHDN and CDR2 is FVKESK. The CDR3 length is 15 residues.

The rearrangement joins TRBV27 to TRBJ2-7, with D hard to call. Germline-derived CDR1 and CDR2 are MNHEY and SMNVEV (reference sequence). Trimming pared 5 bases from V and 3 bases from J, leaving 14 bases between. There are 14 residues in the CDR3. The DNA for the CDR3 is TGTGCCAGCAGTCCCCGCAGGTTGAACTACGAGCAGTACTTC. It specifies CASSPRRLNYEQYF.

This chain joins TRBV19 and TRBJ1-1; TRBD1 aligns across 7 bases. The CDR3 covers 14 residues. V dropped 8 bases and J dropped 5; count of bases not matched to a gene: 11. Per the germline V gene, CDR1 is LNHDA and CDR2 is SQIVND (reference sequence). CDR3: CASAPGQKLTEAFF. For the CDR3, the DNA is TGTGCCAGTGCCCCGGGACAGAAGTTGACTGAAGCTTTCTTT.

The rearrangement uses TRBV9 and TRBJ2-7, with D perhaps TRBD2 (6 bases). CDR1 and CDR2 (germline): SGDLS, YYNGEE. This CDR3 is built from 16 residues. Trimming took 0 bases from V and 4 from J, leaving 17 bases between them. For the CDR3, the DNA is TGTGCCAGCAGCGTAGATCCCCTTAGCGGTGGGTACGAGCAGTACTTC. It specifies CASSVDPLSGGYEQYF.

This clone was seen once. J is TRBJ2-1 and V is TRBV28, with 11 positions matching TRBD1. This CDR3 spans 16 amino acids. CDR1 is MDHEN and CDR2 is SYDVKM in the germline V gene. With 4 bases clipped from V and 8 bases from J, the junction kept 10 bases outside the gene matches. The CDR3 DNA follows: TGTGCCAGCAGTTCACGCCGGGACAGGGGGGCCGATGAGCAGTTCTTC. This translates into CASSSRRDRGADEQFF.

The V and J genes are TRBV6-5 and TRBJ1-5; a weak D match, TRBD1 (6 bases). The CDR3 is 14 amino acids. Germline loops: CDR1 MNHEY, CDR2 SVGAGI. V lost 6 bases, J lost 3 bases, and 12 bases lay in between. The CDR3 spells CASSHDRFNQPQHF. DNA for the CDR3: TGTGCCAGCAGCCACGACAGGTTCAATCAGCCCCAGCATTTT.

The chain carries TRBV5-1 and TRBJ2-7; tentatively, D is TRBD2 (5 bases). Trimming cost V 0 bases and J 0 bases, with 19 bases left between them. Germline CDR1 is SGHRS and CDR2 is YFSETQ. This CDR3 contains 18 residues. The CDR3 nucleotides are TGCGCCAGCAGCTTGGCCCGGGGTTCCGGGATGAGCTCCTACGAGCAGTACTTC. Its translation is CASSLARGSGMSSYEQYF.

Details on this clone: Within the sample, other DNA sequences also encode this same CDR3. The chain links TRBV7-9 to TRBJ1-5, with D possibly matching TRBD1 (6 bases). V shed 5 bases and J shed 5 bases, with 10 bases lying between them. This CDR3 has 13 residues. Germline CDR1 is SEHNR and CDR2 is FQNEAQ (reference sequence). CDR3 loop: CASSAQGDQPQHF. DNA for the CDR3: TGTGCCAGCAGCGCACAGGGAGATCAGCCCCAGCATTTT.

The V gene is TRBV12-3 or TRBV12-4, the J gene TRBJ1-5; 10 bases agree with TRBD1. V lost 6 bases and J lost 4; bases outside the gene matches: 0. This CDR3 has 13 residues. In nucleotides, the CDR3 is TGTGCCAGCAGGGGACAGGGGAATCAGCCCCAGCATTTT. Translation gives CASRGQGNQPQHF.

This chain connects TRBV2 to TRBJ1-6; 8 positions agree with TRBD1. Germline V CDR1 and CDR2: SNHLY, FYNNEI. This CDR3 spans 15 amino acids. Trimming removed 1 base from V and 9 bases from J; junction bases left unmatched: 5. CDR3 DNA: TGTGCCAGCAGTGAAGGGCAGGGGGCTGGTTCACCCCTCCACTTT. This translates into CASSEGQGAGSPLHF.

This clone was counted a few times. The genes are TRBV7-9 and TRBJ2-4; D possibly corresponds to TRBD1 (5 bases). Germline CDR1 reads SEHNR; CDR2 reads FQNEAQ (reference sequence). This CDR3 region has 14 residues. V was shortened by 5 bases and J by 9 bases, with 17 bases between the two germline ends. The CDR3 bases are TGTGCCAGCAGCGGGGCCGTGGGGTTAGGCATTCAGTACTTC. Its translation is CASSGAVGLGIQYF.

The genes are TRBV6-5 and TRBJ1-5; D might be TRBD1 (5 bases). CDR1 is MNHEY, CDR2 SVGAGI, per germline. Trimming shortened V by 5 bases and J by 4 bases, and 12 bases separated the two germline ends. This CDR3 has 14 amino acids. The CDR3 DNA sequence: TGTGCCAGCAGTCACCAGGGTCCTAATCAGCCCCAGCATTTT. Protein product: CASSHQGPNQPQHF.

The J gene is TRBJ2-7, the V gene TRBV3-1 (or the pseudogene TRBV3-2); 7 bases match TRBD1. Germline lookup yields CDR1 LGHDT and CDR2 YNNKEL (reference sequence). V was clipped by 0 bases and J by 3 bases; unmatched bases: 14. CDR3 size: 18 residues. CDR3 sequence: CASSQDMGVTGSGYEQYF. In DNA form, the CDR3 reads TGTGCCAGCAGCCAAGATATGGGGGTGACAGGGAGCGGCTACGAGCAGTACTTC.

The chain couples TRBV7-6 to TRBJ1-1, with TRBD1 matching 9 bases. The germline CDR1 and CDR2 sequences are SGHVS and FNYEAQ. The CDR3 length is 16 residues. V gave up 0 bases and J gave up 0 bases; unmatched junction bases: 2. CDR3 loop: CASSLAGTGLNTEAFF. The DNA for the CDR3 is TGTGCCAGCAGCTTAGCCGGGACAGGGCTGAACACTGAAGCTTTCTTT.

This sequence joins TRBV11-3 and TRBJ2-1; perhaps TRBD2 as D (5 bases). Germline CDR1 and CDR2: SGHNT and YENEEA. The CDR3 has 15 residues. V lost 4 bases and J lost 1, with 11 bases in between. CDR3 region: CASSSRTESYNEQFF. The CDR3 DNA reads TGTGCCAGCAGCTCTAGGACTGAGTCCTACAATGAGCAGTTCTTC.

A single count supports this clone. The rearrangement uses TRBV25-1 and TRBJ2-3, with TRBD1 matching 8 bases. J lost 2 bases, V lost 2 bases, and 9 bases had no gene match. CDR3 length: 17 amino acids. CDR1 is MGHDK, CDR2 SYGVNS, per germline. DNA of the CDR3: TGTGCCAGCAGTGAACCCCGAGGGACAGGCGCCACAGATACGCAGTATTTT. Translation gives CASSEPRGTGATDTQYF.